A selection of T cell receptor beta chains follows, all from one sample in a study of identical twins. MiXCR, applied by TCRdb to the 5' RACE reads, yields one record per CDR3 protein. The sample includes 450,000 to 600,000 distinct CDR3 sequences, approximately 20% of them seen just once. These data were also reused for a study on yellow fever vaccine responses in identical twins.

Sequenced material: CD4+ T cells sorted from blood. The origin of the receptors is a young woman in good health. Each CDR3 is given without its conserved first and last residue.

CDR3,V,J
ATSRQRALDYGYT,TRBV15,TRBJ1-2
ASSLYGIQETQY,TRBV12-3/TRBV12-4,TRBJ2-5
SARDRPPGYTEAF,TRBV20-1,TRBJ1-1
ASSIVRGRQETQY,TRBV19,TRBJ2-5
ASSDPQGAGT,TRBV7-2,TRBJ1-2
ASSLGRGLSDTQY,TRBV5-1,TRBJ2-3
ASSAVVGSPLH,TRBV9,TRBJ1-6
SVTDNRNTGELF,TRBV29-1,TRBJ2-2
ASSIEDRGRQPQH,TRBV19,TRBJ1-5
ASTKLAGVVDTQY,TRBV2,TRBJ2-3
ASSLLPTSTDTQY,TRBV5-5,TRBJ2-3
ASSLMYRGKH,TRBV7-8,TRBJ1-5
SVATEIYEQY,TRBV29-1,TRBJ2-7
ASSTRQPTDTQY,TRBV5-1,TRBJ2-3
ASSQEPGANTEAF,TRBV3-1,TRBJ1-1
ASSQTQGSYEQY,TRBV5-8,TRBJ2-7
ASSQAGQANYGYT,TRBV4-1,TRBJ1-2
ATSDMDRNEAF,TRBV24-1,TRBJ1-1
SVRSGAYEQY,TRBV29-1,TRBJ2-7
ASSRAGGPETQY,TRBV3-1,TRBJ2-5
ASSQDSWPIGTDTQY,TRBV14,TRBJ2-3
ASSQDQVNQPQH,TRBV3-1,TRBJ1-5
ASSFSGGTGTYEQY,TRBV5-1,TRBJ2-7
ASSLYPRGATDTGEKLF,TRBV11-1,TRBJ1-4
ASSQDGPTNEKLF,TRBV4-1,TRBJ1-4
SVGGGPNTEAF,TRBV29-1,TRBJ1-1
ASSVRTSGSEQY,TRBV9,TRBJ2-7
ASKAGLSEETQY,TRBV19,TRBJ2-5
SASKTSGEYNEQF,TRBV20-1,TRBJ2-1
SARIAGEPDTQY,TRBV20-1,TRBJ2-3
SAPTSGGLNHNEQF,TRBV20-1,TRBJ2-1
ANSRQLDRGHGDEQF,TRBV12-3/TRBV12-4,TRBJ2-1
ASSLWDYGNTIY,TRBV12-3/TRBV12-4,TRBJ1-3
ASSEEQLTYNEQF,TRBV2,TRBJ2-1
ATSRWLNSGANVLT,TRBV15,TRBJ2-6
ASSLAVGREGTEAF,TRBV7-9,TRBJ1-1
ASSQEATSGSNEQF,TRBV4-2,TRBJ2-1
ASSYVGGINEQY,TRBV27,TRBJ2-7
ASSFSAANYGYT,TRBV5-1,TRBJ1-2
ASSLEGQANTGELF,TRBV5-1,TRBJ2-2
SARQTGYNEQF,TRBV20-1,TRBJ2-1
ASSSDRGNTGELF,TRBV5-1,TRBJ2-2
ASSFGSKTSVGISYEQY,TRBV5-1,TRBJ2-7
ASSGGDTGNQPQH,TRBV27,TRBJ1-5
ASSRAGPETQY,TRBV3-1,TRBJ2-5
SALWVAYNEQF,TRBV20-1,TRBJ2-1
AFCFGPSYGTRDTGELV,TRBV11-2,TRBJ2-2
SASLGGPETQY,TRBV20-1,TRBJ2-5
ASRRDSSSGANVLT,TRBV7-2,TRBJ2-6
SARGLAAMGTDTQY,TRBV20-1,TRBJ2-3
ASSLSMLSAGETQY,TRBV7-2,TRBJ2-5
SASRDRANGYT,TRBV20-1,TRBJ1-2
ASRSGSLGNEQF,TRBV3-1,TRBJ2-1
ATSGSSSYNEQF,TRBV5-1,TRBJ2-1
ASSQLDRVGGETQY,TRBV4-2,TRBJ2-5
ASSHRGSGANVLT,TRBV12-3/TRBV12-4,TRBJ2-6
SVGRTRLETQY,TRBV29-1,TRBJ2-5
ASSILAVEYTGELF,TRBV19,TRBJ2-2
ASGRDATNTGELF,TRBV9,TRBJ2-2
SVESSGDSTDTQY,TRBV29-1,TRBJ2-3